The entry below describes one TCR beta chain. Many counts were recorded for this clonotype. Its binding antigen is unknown. One base away there is no much larger clone; base qualities are not given. Ophthalmopathy patients had moderately to severely active disease, Clinical Activity Score of at least 3, NOSPECS grade of at least 4, and duration under 3 months. Any patient with an uncontrolled infection, another autoimmune disease, pregnancy or lactation was excluded. Diagnoses were established on the basis of clinical symptoms, serum thyroxine and TRAb, thyroid ultrasound, and orbital computed tomography. PBMCs were separated from 7.5 to 10 ml of fresh peripheral blood using Ficoll-Paque density gradient centrifugation. Trizol reagent was used to extract total RNA, and RNA quality was then checked on an Agilent 2100 Bioanalyzer. TCR beta CDR3 regions were amplified from RNA transcripts. The TCR CDR3 was subjected to a first round of RT-PCR using the HTBI primer set and the Qiagen OneStep RT-PCR kit. The libraries were constructed in a second round of multiplex PCR and then size-selected and purified. Libraries were sequenced paired-end with 100 bp reads on an Illumina HiSeq2000. For the original study's pipeline: SOAPnuke was used to process the raw data, removing reads that contained adapters or uncalled bases, had a mean Phred below 15, or lacked an exact match to the constant primer or identifier. High-quality paired reads were merged with COPE v1.2.5, and unique nucleotide sequences were defined as clonotypes. MiTCR v1.1 was used to align the clonotypes against IMGT TRBV, TRBD and TRBJ reference segments. The analysis was restricted to V-J combinations with a frequency above 0.0001, which together covered 99.2% of the repertoires. The TCS score was defined as F50 (clonal expansion) divided by E x V (chaos), with BLOSUM62-based TCRdist calculated between CDR3 peptides within each V-J. Welch's t-statistics and random forest reduced just over 500 V-J features to roughly 13, which were used in a naive Bayes classifier (R e1071). Starting from the raw public reads, TCRdb applied fastp trimming at Q25, assembled clones with MiXCR and retained in-frame beta chains. All rows with the same CDR3 protein become a single entry with the most common DNA and genes. TCRdb's processing, not the authors', yielded these V and J calls. The sample data list over 350,000 distinct CDR3 sequences, and more than 13% of these were observed just once. The ten most abundant clones make up 28% of the sample.

Based on the germline V gene, the CDR1 and CDR2 sequences are SGHVS and FNYEAQ. V sheds 7 bases and J sheds 7 bases, leaving 11 bases between their ends. The CDR3 spans 12 residues, from the cysteine through the phenylalanine. Only the CDR3 region is kept as DNA, spanning 36 bases read in frame from base 1. The data derive from a study of T cells in Graves' hyperthyroidism and ophthalmopathy (dated by TCRdb to the late 2010s). Study-level background: Peripheral blood samples were taken at the time of initial diagnosis, prior to any treatment. For training and testing, the 100 or so patients in the discovery cohort were randomly divided in a 7:3 ratio. The paper describes TCR Vbeta CDR3 sequencing of 120 to 150 peripheral blood samples, made up of around 41 ophthalmopathy patients, 70 to 75 hyperthyroidism patients and about 17 progressor patients. Whether ophthalmopathy could be predicted prospectively was tested in an independent validation cohort made up of under 20 hyperthyroidism patients plus 17 patients who later progressed to ophthalmopathy. To identify distinguishing TCR V-J signatures, a discovery cohort of roughly 100 patients was used, comprising approximately 40 with Graves' ophthalmopathy and approximately 57 with stable Graves' hyperthyroidism. Once sampling was done, hyperthyroidism patients were given methimazole at a starting dose of 30 mg daily, whereas ophthalmopathy patients were given high-dose intravenous methylprednisolone. In about 6 Graves' hyperthyroidism patients, the study also compared T-cell repertoires from thyroid tissue with T-cell repertoires from blood.

The paper's findings and limits, for the study overall: A 13 V-J signature model separated ophthalmopathy from stable hyperthyroidism, with 87.88% sensitivity and roughly 81% specificity in cross-validation and 80%/75% in testing. No statistical method was used to fix the sample size in advance, and group allocation was not hidden from the investigators. During validation, the model predicted progression to ophthalmopathy a median of approximately 6 months ahead of onset, with just under 71% sensitivity and 72.22% specificity. Blood samples also contained most of the expanded thyroid clonotypes (frequency above 0.001), which suggests that blood repertoires may reflect thyroid immune responses.

Sequenced sample: blood. Recombination linked TRBV7-6 to TRBJ2-1, with the D gene too uncertain to name. The sequence was collected from a man aged 45 to 65 with Graves' ophthalmopathy. CDR3 protein: CASTFLSNEQFF. In nucleotide form, the sequence is TGTGCCAGCACCTTCCTGTCGAATGAGCAGTTCTTC.